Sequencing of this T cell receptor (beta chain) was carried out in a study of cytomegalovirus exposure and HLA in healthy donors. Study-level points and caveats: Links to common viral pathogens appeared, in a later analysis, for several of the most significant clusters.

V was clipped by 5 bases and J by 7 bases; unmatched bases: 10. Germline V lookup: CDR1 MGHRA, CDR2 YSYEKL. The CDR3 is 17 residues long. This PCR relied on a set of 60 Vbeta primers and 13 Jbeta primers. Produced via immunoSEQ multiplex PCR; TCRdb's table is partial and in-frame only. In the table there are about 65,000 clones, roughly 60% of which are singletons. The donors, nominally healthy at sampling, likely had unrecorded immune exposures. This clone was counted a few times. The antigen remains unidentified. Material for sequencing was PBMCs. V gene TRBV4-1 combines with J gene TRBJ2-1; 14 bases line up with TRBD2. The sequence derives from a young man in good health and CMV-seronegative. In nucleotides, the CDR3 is TGCGCCAGCAGCTCGCGTACCGGGACTAGCGGGGGTAATGAGCAGTTCTTC. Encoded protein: CASSSRTGTSGGNEQFF.